This T cell receptor (beta chain) appears in the sequencing data of a study of cytomegalovirus exposure and HLA in healthy donors (dated by TCRdb to about 2017). Study-wide context: The 500 to 800 repertoires of the first cohort and the roughly 110 validation repertoires were produced on the same platform, according to a later analysis. To predict cytomegalovirus infection status, the study combined high-throughput TCR immunosequencing, statistical association of individual TCRs with disease status, and machine learning. In addition to the first cohort of 666 subjects, a separate validation cohort of approximately 130 different subjects was used. The study aimed to test whether cataloging public T cell receptors could reveal signatures of past pathogen exposure. Study-level results and caveats: In a later analysis, TCRs clustered in the first cohort were found to also tend to co-occur in the 100 to 150 validation repertoires, with roughly 93% of cluster scores above 0. A later analysis had no HLA typing for the validation cohort, so co-occurrence there was scored across all 110 or so repertoires. Three of the identified cytomegalovirus-associated TCR beta chains were confirmed in vitro to be specific for cytomegalovirus antigens. In both the original and validation cohorts, the classifier was reported to diagnose cytomegalovirus status with high specificity and sensitivity. The study listed 150 to 200 TCR beta chains as associated with cytomegalovirus. According to the authors, the approach could potentially be generalized to other disease states and immunological phenotypes. While some public TCRs were present in many individuals, most TCR sequences turned up only very rarely across donors.

As to this clone: Its recognized antigen is unknown. The input lacks base qualities; no much larger clone sits a single base away.

Library prep was done by the immunoSEQ multiplex PCR assay. Under the source paper's analysis protocol: A statistical classification framework was developed to diagnose cytomegalovirus status using the catalog of TCR beta chain sequences. The immuneACCESS repertoire file appears here via TCRdb, limited to in-frame rearrangements. These files lack a portion of the clones; in checked studies, under half of the deficit traces to unresolved V genes, and the cause of the others is not known. That table supplies the V and J calls and clone size; D and trimming were determined from the DNA. The sample table contains 99,000 or so clones; only one count was recorded for about 86% of them. The ten top clones hold approximately 4% of the sample. The CDR3 sequence holds 15 residues, the cysteine and phenylalanine included. Only CDR3 DNA is held: 45 bases, read in frame from base 1. The junction shows trimming of 5 bases on V and 0 bases on J, plus 11 bases between the germline ends. For CDR1 and CDR2, the germline V gene lists SNHLY and FYNNEI.

Donors formed part of the validation cohort, which comprised approximately 130 subjects and was distinct from the first cohort of roughly 600 subjects. The source is a woman aged 18-35 years in good health and CMV-seropositive. The material sequenced was PBMCs. The rearranged segments are TRBV2 and TRBJ1-5; there is no confident call for the D gene. The CDR3 protein is CASSSTENSNQPQHF. The DNA reads TGTGCCAGCAGTTCAACAGAGAATAGCAATCAGCCCCAGCATTTT.